These T cell receptor beta chains were read from a single sample in a study of CD8+CD57+ T cells in acquired aplastic anemia. TCRdb used MiXCR to reprocess the reads, holding one entry per CDR3 protein. The sample lists under 250,000 distinct CDR3 sequences; almost 35% were seen once. The sample taken for sequencing was sorted CD4+, CD8+, or CD8+CD57+ T cells (not recorded which) from PBMCs. These receptors originate from a human donor in good health, serving as a control. Each CDR3 is given with its conserved first and last residue. D genes are given only for firm matches. The listing skips clone size in some rows; elsewhere it reads once, few, many or a size class.

J: TRBJ1-2; D: TRBD1; size: NA; V: TRBV4-1; DNA: TGCGCCACCAGACCTACCGGGACAGCCAACTATGGCTACACCTTC; CDR3: CATRPTGTANYGYTF
J: TRBJ1-1; D: NA; size: few; V: TRBV7-3; DNA: TGTGCCAGCAGCCAAGTGGTGGGCACTGAAGCTTTCTTT; CDR3: CASSQVVGTEAFF
J: TRBJ1-4; D: NA; size: NA; V: TRBV27; DNA: TGTGCCAGCAGTTCGTACGAATTCGGGGAAAAACTGTTTTTT; CDR3: CASSSYEFGEKLFF
J: TRBJ2-5; D: NA; size: NA; V: TRBV4-2; DNA: TGTGCCAGCAGCCAAAACCGAATCATTCGACCCATCCGTGAAACTAAAGAGACCCAGTACTTC; CDR3: CASSQNRIIRPIRETKETQYF
J: TRBJ2-3; D: TRBD2; size: many; V: TRBV29-1; DNA: TGCAGCGTCGCGCGCAACCAGGGCGGGAGTCTGGATACGCAGTATTTT; CDR3: CSVARNQGGSLDTQYF
J: TRBJ2-1; D: TRBD2; size: NA; V: TRBV6-4; DNA: TGTGCGGGAGTTCTAGGACTAGCGGTTCCAGAGCAGTTCTTC; CDR3: CAGVLGLAVPEQFF
J: TRBJ1-3; D: NA; size: NA; V: TRBV10-3; DNA: TGTGCCATCAGTACGGTAGGATCTGGAAACACCATATATTTT; CDR3: CAISTVGSGNTIYF
J: TRBJ1-3; D: NA; size: many; V: TRBV2; DNA: TGTGCCAGCAGTGAAATTGGAAACACCATATATTTT; CDR3: CASSEIGNTIYF
J: TRBJ1-4; D: NA; size: NA; V: TRBV20-1; DNA: TGCAGTGCTAGCGTCCAGAAGAATGAAAAACTGTTTTTT; CDR3: CSASVQKNEKLFF
J: TRBJ1-1; D: NA; size: NA; V: TRBV12-3/TRBV12-4; DNA: TGTGCCAGCAGTTTTGGTGTCCGGGAGCGTGGAACTGAAGCTTTCTTT; CDR3: CASSFGVRERGTEAFF
J: TRBJ2-7; D: TRBD1; size: many; V: TRBV7-2; DNA: TGTGCCAGCAGCGCGGGACAGGGCGGCGACGAGCAGTACTTC; CDR3: CASSAGQGGDEQYF
J: TRBJ1-6; D: NA; size: NA; V: TRBV18; DNA: TGTGCCAGCTCACGGGATTCATATAATTCACCCCTCCACTTT; CDR3: CASSRDSYNSPLHF
J: TRBJ2-7; D: TRBD2; size: NA; V: TRBV20-1; DNA: TGCAGTGCTAGACAGCGGGGGGGTGTGTACGAGCAGTACTTC; CDR3: CSARQRGGVYEQYF
J: TRBJ2-2; D: NA; size: many; V: TRBV2; DNA: TGTGCCAGCAGTGTTAGCGGCAAGACCGGGGAGCTGTTTTTT; CDR3: CASSVSGKTGELFF
J: TRBJ1-1; D: TRBD1; size: NA; V: TRBV19; DNA: TGTGCCAGTAGTACGGACAGGGGGTACAAAGCTTTCTTT; CDR3: CASSTDRGYKAFF
J: TRBJ2-1; D: NA; size: many; V: TRBV19; DNA: TGTGCCAGTAGTAAACGTGGGGATGAGCAGTTCTTC; CDR3: CASSKRGDEQFF
J: TRBJ2-7; D: TRBD1; size: NA; V: TRBV10-3; DNA: TGTGCCATCTTGAAGACAGGGGCCTACGAGCAGTACTTC; CDR3: CAILKTGAYEQYF
J: TRBJ1-1; D: NA; size: many; V: TRBV20-1; DNA: TGCAGTGCTAGCCTCAGGGGCTGGACTGAAGCTTTCTTT; CDR3: CSASLRGWTEAFF
J: TRBJ1-3; D: NA; size: NA; V: TRBV20-1; DNA: TGCAGTGCCCCTAGGACAGCCGCTGGAAACACCATATATTTT; CDR3: CSAPRTAAGNTIYF
J: TRBJ2-7; D: NA; size: many; V: TRBV7-2; DNA: TGTGCCAGCAGCTTAGCGCGGTTTCCAGGGGGGAGGTACGAGCAGTACTTC; CDR3: CASSLARFPGGRYEQYF
J: TRBJ1-2; D: NA; size: few; V: TRBV15; DNA: TGTGCCACCAGCAGACCCTCTGGAAACACCTTC; CDR3: CATSRPSGNTF
J: TRBJ1-5; D: NA; size: NA; V: TRBV5-1; DNA: TGCGCCAGCAGCGAAGGGACGGGGCATAATCAGCCCCAGCATTTT; CDR3: CASSEGTGHNQPQHF
J: TRBJ2-7; D: NA; size: NA; V: TRBV20-1; DNA: TGCAGTGCTAGAGATTACGAAAGGACCGTCTACGAGCAGTACTTC; CDR3: CSARDYERTVYEQYF
J: TRBJ2-7; D: NA; size: many; V: TRBV12-3/TRBV12-4; DNA: TGTGCCAGCAGTTTACGTGTAGGCTACGAGCAGTACTTC; CDR3: CASSLRVGYEQYF
J: TRBJ1-3; D: TRBD1; size: few; V: TRBV12-3/TRBV12-4; DNA: TGTGCCAGGAACGAGACCGGGACAGGGCCAATTACTTTCGGAAACACCATATATTTT; CDR3: CARNETGTGPITFGNTIYF
J: TRBJ2-5; D: TRBD1; size: many; V: TRBV20-1; DNA: TGCAGTGCCTCTATAGGGGGCCGCGCCCAAGAGACCCAGTACTTC; CDR3: CSASIGGRAQETQYF
J: TRBJ2-7; D: NA; size: NA; V: TRBV5-1; DNA: TGCGCCAGCTCTCCGACCCCCGGGCGGGACGAGCAGTACTTC; CDR3: CASSPTPGRDEQYF